This T cell receptor (beta chain) was recorded in a study of shared clonotypes between healthy human individuals. Study-level points and caveats: It was expected that sequencing depth would affect clonotype sharing among donors.

The CDR3 runs 16 residues. CDR1 SEHNR and CDR2 FQNEAQ come from the germline V gene (reference sequence). In regard to this clone: Its antigen is unidentified. At one end the junction does not follow the germline gene, possibly because of a read error. Other DNA sequences of this sample code for an identical CDR3.

When replicate PCRs were run on unsorted PBMC, they used 300 ng DNA, approximately 33,000 T cell genomes. Libraries were prepared by immunoSEQ multiplex PCR; TCRdb keeps only in-frame clonotypes and omits some of them. Altogether fewer than 650,000 clones are present, approximately 80% being singletons, with the ten largest covering roughly 13%. The source is a woman aged 40 to 50 in good health. Some clones in this sample may be carry-over from other donors' samples. The J gene is TRBJ1-2, the V gene TRBV7-9; tentatively, D is TRBD1 (5 bases). Material for sequencing was PBMCs. DNA for the CDR3: TGTGCCAGCAGCTTAAACCCAGGGAAGTCTAACTATGGCTACACTTTC. This translates into CASSLNPGKSNYGYTF.